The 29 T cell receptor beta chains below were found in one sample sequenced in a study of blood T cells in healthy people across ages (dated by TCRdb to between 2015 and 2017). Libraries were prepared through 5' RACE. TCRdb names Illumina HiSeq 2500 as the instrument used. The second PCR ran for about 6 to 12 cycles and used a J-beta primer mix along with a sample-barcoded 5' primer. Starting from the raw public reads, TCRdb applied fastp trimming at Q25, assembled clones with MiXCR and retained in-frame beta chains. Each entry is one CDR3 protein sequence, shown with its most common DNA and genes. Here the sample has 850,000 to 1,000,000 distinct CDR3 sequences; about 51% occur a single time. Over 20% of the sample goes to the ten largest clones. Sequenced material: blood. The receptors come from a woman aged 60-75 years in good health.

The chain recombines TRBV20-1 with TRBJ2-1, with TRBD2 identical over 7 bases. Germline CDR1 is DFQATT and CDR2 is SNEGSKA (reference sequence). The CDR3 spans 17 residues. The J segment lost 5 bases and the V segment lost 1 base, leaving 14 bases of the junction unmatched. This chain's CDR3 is CSARVPTSPLFHNEQFF. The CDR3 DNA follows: TGCAGTGCTAGAGTTCCGACTAGCCCACTATTCCACAATGAGCAGTTCTTC.

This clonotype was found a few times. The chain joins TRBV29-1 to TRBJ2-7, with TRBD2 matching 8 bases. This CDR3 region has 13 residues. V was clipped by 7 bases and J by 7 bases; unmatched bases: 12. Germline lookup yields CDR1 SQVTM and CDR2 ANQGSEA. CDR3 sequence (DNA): TGCAGCGAAAGCGGGAGCCAAGGGAATGAGCAGTACTTC. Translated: CSESGSQGNEQYF.

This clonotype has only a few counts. Here the CDR3 DNA reads TGTGCCAGCAGTTACTCGATGAAGTACGAGCAGTACTTC. It yields the protein CASSYSMKYEQYF. This rearrangement joins TRBV6-5 to TRBJ2-7; D gene uncertain. The germline V and J ends were trimmed by 0 bases and 4 bases, with 7 bases remaining between them. The CDR3 has 13 residues. The germline V gene encodes CDR1 MNHEY and CDR2 SVGAGI.

CDR3 in DNA: TGTGCCAGCAGCGTATTCGGTGAGCAGTTCTTC. It yields the protein CASSVFGEQFF. The rearrangement joins TRBV9 to TRBJ2-1; no firm D call. Per germline, CDR1 SGDLS and CDR2 YYNGEE. The germline V and J ends were trimmed by 1 base and 9 bases, with 5 bases remaining between them. The CDR3 is 11 residues long.

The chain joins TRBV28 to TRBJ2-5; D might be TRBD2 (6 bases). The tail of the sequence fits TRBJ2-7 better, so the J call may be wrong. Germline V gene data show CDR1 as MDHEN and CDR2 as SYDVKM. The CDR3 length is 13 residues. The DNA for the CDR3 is TGTGCCAGCAGGACGGGAGTACCCTACGAGCAGTACTTC. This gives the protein CASRTGVPYEQYF.

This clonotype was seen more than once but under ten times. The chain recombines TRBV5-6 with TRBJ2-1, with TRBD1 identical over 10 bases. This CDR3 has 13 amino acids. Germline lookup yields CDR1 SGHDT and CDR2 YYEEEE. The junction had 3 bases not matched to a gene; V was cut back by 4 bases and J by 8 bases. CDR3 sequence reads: CASSQDRGDEQFF. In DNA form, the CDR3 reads TGTGCCAGCAGCCAGGACAGGGGGGATGAGCAGTTCTTC.

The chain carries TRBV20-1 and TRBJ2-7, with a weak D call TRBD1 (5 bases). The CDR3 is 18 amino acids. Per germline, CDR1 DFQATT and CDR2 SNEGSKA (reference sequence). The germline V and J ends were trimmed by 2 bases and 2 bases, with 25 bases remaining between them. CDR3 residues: CSARSRLVGPRGTYEQYF. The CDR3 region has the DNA TGCAGTGCTAGAAGTCGGCTAGTGGGTCCTAGGGGAACCTACGAGCAGTACTTC.

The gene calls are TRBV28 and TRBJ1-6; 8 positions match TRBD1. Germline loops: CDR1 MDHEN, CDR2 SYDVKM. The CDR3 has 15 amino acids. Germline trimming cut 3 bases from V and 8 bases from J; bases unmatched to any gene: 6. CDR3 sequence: CASSLRQGAYSPLHF. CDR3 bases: TGTGCCAGCAGTTTGAGGCAGGGGGCGTATTCACCCCTCCACTTT.

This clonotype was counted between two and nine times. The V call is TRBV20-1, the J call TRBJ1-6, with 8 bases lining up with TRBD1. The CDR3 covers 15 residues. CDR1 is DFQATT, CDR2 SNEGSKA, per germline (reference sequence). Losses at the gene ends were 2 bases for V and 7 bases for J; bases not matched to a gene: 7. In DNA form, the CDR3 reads TGCAGTGCTAGATACCGGACAGGGTCCAATTCACCCCTCCACTTT. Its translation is CSARYRTGSNSPLHF.

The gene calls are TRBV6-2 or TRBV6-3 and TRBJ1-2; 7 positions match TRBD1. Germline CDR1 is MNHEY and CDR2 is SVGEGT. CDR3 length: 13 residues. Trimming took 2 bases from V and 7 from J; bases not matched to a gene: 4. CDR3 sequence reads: CASSYETGTGYTF. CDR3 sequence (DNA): TGTGCCAGCAGTTACGAGACAGGGACTGGCTACACCTTC.

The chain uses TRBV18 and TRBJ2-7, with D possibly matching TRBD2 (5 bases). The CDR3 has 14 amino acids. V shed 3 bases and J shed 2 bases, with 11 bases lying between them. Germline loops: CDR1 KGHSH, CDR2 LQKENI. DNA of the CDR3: TGTGCCAGCTCACCGGAGGAGCAGACCTACGAGCAGTACTTC. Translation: CASSPEEQTYEQYF. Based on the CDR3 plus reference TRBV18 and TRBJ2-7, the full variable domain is NAGVMQNPRHLVRRRGQEARLRCSPMKGHSHVYWYRQLPEEGLKFMVYLQKENIIDESGMPKERFSAEFPKEGPSILRIQQVVRGDSAAYFCASSPEEQTYEQYFGPGTRLTVT.

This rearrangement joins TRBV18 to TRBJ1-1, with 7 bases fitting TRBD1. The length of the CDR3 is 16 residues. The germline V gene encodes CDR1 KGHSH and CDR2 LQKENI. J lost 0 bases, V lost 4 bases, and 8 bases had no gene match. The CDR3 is CASSRLGGQLNTEAFF. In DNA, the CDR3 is TGTGCCAGCTCACGTCTTGGGGGACAGCTGAACACTGAAGCTTTCTTT.

The CDR3 DNA is TGTGCCAGCAGCCCCCGGGCGGGAGTAGCCTACGAGCAGTACTTC. Translation gives CASSPRAGVAYEQYF. V and J are TRBV28 and TRBJ2-7; the match to TRBD2 covers 7 bases. The J segment lost 2 bases and the V segment lost 6 bases, leaving 10 bases of the junction unmatched. Germline CDR1 and CDR2: MDHEN and SYDVKM. The CDR3 consists of 15 residues.

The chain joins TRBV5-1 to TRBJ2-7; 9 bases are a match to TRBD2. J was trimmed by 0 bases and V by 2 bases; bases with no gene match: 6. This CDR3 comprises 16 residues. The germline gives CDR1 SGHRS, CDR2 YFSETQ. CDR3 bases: TGCGCCAGCAGCTTTGGTGCGGGAGGGAGCTCCTACGAGCAGTACTTC. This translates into CASSFGAGGSSYEQYF.

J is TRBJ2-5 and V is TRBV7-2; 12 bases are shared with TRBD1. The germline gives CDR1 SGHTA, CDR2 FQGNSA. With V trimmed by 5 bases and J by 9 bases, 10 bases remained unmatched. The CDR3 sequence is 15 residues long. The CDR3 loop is CASSGGDRGLRPQYF. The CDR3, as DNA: TGTGCCAGCAGCGGAGGGGACAGGGGGCTAAGGCCCCAGTACTTC.

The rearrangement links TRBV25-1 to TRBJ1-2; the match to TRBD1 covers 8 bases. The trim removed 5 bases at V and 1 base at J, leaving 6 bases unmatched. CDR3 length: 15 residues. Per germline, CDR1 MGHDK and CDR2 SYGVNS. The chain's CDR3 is CASSNTGGLNYGYTF. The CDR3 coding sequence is TGTGCCAGCAGTAACACAGGGGGGCTTAACTATGGCTACACCTTC.

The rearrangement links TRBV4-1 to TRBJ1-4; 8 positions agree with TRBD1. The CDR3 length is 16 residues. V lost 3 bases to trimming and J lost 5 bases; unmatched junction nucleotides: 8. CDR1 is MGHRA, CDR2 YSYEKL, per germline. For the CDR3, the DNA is TGCGCCAGCAGCCACCCAGGGGGGGACAGGAATGAAAAACTGTTTTTT. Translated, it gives CASSHPGGDRNEKLFF.

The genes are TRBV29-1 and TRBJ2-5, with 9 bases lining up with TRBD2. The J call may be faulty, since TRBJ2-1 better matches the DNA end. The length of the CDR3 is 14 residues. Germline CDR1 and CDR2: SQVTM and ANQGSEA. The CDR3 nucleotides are TGCAGCGTAGGGTTAGCGGGAGCGGGGGAGACCCAGTTCTTC. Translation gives CSVGLAGAGETQFF.

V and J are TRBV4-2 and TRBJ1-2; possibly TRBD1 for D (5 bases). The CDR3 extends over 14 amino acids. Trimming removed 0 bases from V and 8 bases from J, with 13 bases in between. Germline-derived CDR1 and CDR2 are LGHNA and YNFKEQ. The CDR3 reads CASSQEGAGLGYTF. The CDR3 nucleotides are TGTGCCAGCAGCCAAGAAGGGGCCGGGTTGGGCTACACCTTC.

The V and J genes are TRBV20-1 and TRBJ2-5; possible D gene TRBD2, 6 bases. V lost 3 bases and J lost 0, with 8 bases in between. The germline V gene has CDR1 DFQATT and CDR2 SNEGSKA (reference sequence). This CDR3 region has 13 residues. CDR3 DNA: TGCAGTGCTAGTGGGGAGGACCAAGAGACCCAGTACTTC. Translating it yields CSASGEDQETQYF.

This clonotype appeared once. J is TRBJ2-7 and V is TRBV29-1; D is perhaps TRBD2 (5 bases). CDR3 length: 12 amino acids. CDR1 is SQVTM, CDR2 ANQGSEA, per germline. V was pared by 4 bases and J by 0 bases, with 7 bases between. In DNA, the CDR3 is TGCAGCGTTGTTAGCGACTCCTACGAGCAGTACTTC. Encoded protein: CSVVSDSYEQYF.

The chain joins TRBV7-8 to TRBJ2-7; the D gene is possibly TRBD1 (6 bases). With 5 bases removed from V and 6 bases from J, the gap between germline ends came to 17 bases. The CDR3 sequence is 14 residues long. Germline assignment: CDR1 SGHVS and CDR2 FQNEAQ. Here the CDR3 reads CASSPLTQGFEQYF. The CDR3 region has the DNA TGTGCCAGCAGCCCACTGACTCAGGGGTTCGAGCAGTACTTC.

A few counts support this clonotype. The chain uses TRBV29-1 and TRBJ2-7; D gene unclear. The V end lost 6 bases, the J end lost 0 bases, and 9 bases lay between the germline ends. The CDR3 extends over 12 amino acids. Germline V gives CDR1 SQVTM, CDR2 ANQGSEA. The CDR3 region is CSVFKGSYEQYF. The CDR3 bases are TGCAGCGTCTTCAAGGGCTCCTACGAGCAGTACTTC.

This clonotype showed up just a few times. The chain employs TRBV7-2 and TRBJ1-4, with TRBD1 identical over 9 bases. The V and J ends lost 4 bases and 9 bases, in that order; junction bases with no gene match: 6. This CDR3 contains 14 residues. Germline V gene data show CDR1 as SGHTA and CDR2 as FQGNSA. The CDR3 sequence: CASSSPGTGKKLFF. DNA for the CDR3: TGTGCCAGCAGCTCTCCCGGGACAGGGAAAAAACTGTTTTTT.

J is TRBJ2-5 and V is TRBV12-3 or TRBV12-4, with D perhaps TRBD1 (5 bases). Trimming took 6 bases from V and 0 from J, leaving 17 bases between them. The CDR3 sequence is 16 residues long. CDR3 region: CASSPQDRSNQETQYF. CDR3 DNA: TGTGCCAGCAGCCCGCAAGACAGATCCAACCAAGAGACCCAGTACTTC.

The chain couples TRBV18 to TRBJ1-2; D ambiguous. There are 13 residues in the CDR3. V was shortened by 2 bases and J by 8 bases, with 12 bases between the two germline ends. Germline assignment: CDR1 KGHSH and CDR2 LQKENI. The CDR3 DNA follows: TGTGCCAGCTCACCAGAGAGCGACGGGGGCTACACCTTC. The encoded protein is CASSPESDGGYTF. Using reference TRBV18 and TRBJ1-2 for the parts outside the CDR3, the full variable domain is NAGVMQNPRHLVRRRGQEARLRCSPMKGHSHVYWYRQLPEEGLKFMVYLQKENIIDESGMPKERFSAEFPKEGPSILRIQQVVRGDSAAYFCASSPESDGGYTFGSGTRLTVV.

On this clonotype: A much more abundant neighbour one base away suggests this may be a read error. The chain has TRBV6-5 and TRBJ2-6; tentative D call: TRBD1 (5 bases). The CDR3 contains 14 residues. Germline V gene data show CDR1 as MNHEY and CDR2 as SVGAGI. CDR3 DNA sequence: TGTGCCAGCAGTTCGATGGGTGGGGCCAACGTCCAGACTTTC. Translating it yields CASSSMGGANVQTF.

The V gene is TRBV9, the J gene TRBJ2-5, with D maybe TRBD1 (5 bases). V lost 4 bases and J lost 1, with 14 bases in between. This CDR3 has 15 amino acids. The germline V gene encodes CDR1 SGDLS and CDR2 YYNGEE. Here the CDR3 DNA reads TGTGCCAGCAGCAGGAAGGACAATCTCCAAGAGACCCAGTACTTC. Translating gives CASSRKDNLQETQYF.

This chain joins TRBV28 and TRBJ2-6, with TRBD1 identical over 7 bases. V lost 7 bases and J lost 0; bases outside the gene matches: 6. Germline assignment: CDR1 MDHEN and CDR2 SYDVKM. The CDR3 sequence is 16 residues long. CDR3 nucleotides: TGTGCCAGCACTCTGGGACAGCCCTCTGGGGCCAACGTCCTGACTTTC. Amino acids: CASTLGQPSGANVLTF.